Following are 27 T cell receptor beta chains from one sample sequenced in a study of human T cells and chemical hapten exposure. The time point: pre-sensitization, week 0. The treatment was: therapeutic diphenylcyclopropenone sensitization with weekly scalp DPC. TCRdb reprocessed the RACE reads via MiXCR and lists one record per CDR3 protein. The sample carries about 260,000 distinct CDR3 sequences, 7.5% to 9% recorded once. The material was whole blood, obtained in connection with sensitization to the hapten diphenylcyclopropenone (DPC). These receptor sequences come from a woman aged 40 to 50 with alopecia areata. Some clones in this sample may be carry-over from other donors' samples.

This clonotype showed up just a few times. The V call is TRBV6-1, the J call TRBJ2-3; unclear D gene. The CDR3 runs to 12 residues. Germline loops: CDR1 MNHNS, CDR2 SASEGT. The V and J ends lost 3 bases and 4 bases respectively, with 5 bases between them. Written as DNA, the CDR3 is TGTGCCAGCAGTGATGGAGCAGATACGCAGTATTTT. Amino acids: CASSDGADTQYF.

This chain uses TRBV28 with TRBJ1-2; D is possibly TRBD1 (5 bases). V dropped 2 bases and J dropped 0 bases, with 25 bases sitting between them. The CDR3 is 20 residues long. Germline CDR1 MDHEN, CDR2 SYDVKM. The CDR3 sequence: CASSLREGLGTRSSNYGYTF. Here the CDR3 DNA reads TGTGCCAGCAGTTTACGGGAGGGACTAGGGACCCGATCATCTAACTATGGCTACACCTTC.

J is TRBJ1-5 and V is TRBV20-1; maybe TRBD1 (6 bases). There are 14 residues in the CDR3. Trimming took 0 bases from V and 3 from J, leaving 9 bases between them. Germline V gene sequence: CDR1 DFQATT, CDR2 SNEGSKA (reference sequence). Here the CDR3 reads CSARDDRNNQPQHF. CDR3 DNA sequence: TGCAGTGCTAGAGACGACAGGAACAATCAGCCCCAGCATTTT.

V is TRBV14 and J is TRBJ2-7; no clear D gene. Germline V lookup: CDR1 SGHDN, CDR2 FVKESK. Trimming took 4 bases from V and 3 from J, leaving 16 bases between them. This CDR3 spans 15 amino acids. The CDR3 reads CASSLRAHINYEQYF. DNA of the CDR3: TGTGCCAGCAGCCTCCGGGCCCACATCAACTACGAGCAGTACTTC.

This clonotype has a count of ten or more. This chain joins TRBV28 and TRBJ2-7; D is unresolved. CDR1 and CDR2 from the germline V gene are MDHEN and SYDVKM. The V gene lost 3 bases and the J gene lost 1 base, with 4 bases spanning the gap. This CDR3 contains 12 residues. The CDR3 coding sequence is TGTGCCAGCAGTTTCACATCCTACGAGCAGTACTTC. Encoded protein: CASSFTSYEQYF.

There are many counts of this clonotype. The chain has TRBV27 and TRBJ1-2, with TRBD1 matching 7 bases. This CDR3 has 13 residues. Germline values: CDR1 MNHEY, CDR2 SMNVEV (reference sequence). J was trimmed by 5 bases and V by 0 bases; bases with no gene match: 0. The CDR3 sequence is CASSLSTGYGYTF. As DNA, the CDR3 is TGTGCCAGCAGTTTATCGACAGGGTATGGCTACACCTTC.

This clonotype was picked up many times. CDR3 amino acids: CASRTVRDSPFSPQHF. CDR3 DNA: TGTGCCAGCAGGACCGTACGGGACAGCCCTTTTTCGCCCCAGCATTTT. V usage is TRBV28 and J usage is TRBJ1-5; TRBD1 matches 7 bases. This CDR3 region has 16 residues. CDR1 and CDR2 from the germline V gene are MDHEN and SYDVKM. V was clipped by 6 bases and J by 9 bases; unmatched bases: 17.

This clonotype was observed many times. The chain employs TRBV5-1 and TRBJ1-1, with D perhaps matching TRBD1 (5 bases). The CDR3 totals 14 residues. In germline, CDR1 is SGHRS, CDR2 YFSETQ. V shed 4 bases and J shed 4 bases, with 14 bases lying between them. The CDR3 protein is CASSPGQSGTEAFF. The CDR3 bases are TGCGCCAGCAGCCCCGGACAATCGGGCACTGAAGCTTTCTTT.

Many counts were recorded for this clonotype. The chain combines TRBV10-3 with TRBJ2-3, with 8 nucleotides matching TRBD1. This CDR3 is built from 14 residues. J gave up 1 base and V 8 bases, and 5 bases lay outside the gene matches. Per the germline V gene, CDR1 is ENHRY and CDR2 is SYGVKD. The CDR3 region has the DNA TGTGCCATCTCGGGGACAGGACGCACAGATACGCAGTATTTT. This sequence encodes CAISGTGRTDTQYF.

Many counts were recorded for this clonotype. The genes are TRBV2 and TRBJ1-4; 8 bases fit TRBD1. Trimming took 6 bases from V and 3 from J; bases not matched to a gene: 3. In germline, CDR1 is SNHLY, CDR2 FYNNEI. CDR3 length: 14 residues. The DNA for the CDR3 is TGTGCCAGCAGGACAGGGGATGCTAATGAAAAACTGTTTTTT. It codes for CASRTGDANEKLFF.

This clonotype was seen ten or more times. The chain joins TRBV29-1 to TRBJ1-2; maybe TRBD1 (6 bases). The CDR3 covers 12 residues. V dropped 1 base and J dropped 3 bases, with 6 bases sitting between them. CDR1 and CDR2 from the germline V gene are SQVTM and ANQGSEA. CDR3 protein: CSVEGTDYGYTF. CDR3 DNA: TGCAGCGTTGAAGGGACAGACTATGGCTACACCTTC.

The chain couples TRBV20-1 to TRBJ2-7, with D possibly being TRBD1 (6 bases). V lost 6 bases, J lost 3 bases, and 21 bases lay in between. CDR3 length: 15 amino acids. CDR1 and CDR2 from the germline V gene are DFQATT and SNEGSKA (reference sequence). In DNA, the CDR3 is TGCAGTGCCCCGGTCCCGACCGGACAGCACTACGAGCAGTACTTC. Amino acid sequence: CSAPVPTGQHYEQYF.

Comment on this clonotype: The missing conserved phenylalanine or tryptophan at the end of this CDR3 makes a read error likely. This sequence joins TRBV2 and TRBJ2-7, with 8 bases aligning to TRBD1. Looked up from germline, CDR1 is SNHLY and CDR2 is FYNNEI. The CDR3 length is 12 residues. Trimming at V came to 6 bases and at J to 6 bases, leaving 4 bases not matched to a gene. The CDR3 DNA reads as TGTGCCAGCAGACCGGACAGGGCCGAGCAGTACTCC. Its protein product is CASRPDRAEQYS.

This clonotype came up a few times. The CDR3 coding sequence is TGTGCCACCAGTGACGGAAACAACTATGGCTACACCTTC. Translating gives CATSDGNNYGYTF. The gene calls are TRBV24-1 and TRBJ1-2; D is ambiguous. This CDR3 region has 13 residues. Germline V gene sequence: CDR1 KGHDR, CDR2 SFDVKD. Deletions cut 4 bases from V and 2 bases from J, with 7 bases between.

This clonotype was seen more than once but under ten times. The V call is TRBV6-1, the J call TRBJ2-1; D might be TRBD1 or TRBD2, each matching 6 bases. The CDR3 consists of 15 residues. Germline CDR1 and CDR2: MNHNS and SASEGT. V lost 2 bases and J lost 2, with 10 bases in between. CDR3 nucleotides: TGTGCCAGCAGTGAATCGGGGGCTGCCTACAATGAGCAGTTCTTC. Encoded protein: CASSESGAAYNEQFF.

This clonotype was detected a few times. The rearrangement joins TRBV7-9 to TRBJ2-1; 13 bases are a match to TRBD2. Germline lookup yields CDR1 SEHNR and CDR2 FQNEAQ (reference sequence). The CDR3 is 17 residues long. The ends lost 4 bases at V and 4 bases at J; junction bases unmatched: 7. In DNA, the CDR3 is TGTGCCAGCAGCTCCGGACTAGCGGGAGTCGGTTACAATGAGCAGTTCTTC. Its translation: CASSSGLAGVGYNEQFF.

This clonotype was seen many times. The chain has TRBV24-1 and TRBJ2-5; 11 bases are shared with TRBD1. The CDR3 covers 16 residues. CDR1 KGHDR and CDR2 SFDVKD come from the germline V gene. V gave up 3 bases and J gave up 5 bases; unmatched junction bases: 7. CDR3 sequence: CATSDTGTGGSETQYF. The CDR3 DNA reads TGTGCCACCAGTGATACCGGGACAGGGGGATCGGAGACCCAGTACTTC.

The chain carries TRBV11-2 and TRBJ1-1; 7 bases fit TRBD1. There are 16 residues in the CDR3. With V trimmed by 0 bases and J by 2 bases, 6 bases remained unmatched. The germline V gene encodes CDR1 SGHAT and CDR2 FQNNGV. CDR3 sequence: CASSLEGQISNTEAFF. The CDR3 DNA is TGTGCCAGCAGCTTAGAGGGACAGATATCTAACACTGAAGCTTTCTTT.

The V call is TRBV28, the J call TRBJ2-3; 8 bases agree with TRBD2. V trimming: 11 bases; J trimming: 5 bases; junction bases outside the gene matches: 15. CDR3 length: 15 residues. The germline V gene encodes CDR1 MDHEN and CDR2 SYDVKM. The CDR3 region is CAGAAGVGDGDTQYF. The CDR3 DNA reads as TGTGCCGGGGCAGCGGGAGTTGGGGACGGAGATACGCAGTATTTT.

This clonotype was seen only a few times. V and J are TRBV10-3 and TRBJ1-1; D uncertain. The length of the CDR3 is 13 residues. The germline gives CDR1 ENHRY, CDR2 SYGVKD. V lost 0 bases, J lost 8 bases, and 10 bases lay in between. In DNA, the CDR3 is TGTGCCATCAGTGAGTCGATGAAGCACGAAGCTTTCTTT. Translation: CAISESMKHEAFF.

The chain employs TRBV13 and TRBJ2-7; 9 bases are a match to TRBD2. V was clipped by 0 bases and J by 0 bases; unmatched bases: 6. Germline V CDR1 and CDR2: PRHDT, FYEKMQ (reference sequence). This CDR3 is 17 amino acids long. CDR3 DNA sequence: TGTGCCAGCAGCTTAGGCTCTAGCGGGGCAAGCTCCTACGAGCAGTACTTC. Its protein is CASSLGSSGASSYEQYF.

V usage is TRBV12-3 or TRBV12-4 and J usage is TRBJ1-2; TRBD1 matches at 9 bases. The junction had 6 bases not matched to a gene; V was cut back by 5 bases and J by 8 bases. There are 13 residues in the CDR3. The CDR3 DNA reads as TGTGCCAGCAGTCCACAGGGGGCGGGCGGCTACACCTTC. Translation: CASSPQGAGGYTF.

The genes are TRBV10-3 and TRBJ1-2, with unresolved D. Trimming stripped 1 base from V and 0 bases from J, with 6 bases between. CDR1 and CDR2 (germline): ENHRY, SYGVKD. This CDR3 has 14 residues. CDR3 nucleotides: TGTGCCATCAGTGAGTACGGACCTAACTATGGCTACACCTTC. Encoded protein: CAISEYGPNYGYTF.

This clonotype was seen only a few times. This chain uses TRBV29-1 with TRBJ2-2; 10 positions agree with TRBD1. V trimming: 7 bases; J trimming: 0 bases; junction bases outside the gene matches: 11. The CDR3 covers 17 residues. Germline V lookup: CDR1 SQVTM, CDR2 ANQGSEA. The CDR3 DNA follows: TGCAGCGCGGCGAGGGACAGGGGCTTCTCGAACACCGGGGAGCTGTTTTTT. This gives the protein CSAARDRGFSNTGELFF.

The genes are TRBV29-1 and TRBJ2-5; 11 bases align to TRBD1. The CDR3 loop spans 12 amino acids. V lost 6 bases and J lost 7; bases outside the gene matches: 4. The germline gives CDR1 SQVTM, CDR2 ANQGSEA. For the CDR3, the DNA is TGCAGCGTCAGGACAGGGGGCGGGACCCAGTACTTC. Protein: CSVRTGGGTQYF.

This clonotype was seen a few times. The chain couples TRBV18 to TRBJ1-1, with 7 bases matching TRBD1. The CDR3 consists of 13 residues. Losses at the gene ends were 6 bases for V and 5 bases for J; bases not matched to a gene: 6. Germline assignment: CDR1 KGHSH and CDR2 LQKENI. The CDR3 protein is CASSPDRVTEAFF. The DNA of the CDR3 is TGTGCCAGCTCTCCTGACAGGGTGACTGAAGCTTTCTTT.

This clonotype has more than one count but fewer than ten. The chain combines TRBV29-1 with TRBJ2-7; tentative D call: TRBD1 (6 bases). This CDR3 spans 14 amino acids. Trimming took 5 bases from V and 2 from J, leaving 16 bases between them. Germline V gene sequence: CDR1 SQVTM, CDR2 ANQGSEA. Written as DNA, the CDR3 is TGCAGCGTTTCCGACAGGCTAATAACCTACGAGCAGTACTTC. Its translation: CSVSDRLITYEQYF.